This T cell receptor (beta chain) was retrieved from a study of blood T cell repertoires in COVID-19. The overall study: There were acute and convalescent COVID-19 samples, and they came from the United States, Italy and Spain. Nucleic acid was either cDNA or gDNA, and it came from T cells, B-cell-depleted T cells, or PBMCs.

This clone was counted a single time. This sample also contains other DNA sequences that code for the same CDR3. The ends were cut back, 2 bases at V and 0 bases at J, with 5 bases in the middle. Germline loops: CDR1 LGHDT, CDR2 YNNKEL (reference sequence). This CDR3 contains 15 residues. Per the authors' pipeline: By means of reference gene primer amplification, nucleated cell counts were estimated. Method: immunoSEQ multiplex PCR; TCRdb's copy keeps in-frame clones and lacks some. That table is the source of V, J and clone size, and D and trimming were worked out from the DNA. The sample has about 210,000 clones; 70% to 90% are singletons.

Sequencing was performed on peripheral blood. This receptor was taken from a man in his sixties with acute or convalescent COVID-19. V and J are TRBV3-1 (or the pseudogene TRBV3-2) and TRBJ2-6, with a weak D call TRBD2 (5 bases). CDR3 nucleotides: TGTGCCAGCAGCCAACGGGGCTCTGGGGCCAACGTCCTGACTTTC. Translation: CASSQRGSGANVLTF.